These 7 T cell receptor beta chains were all obtained from the same sample, sequenced in a study of PD-1 blockade in classical Hodgkin lymphoma (dated by TCRdb to 2018 to 2021). According to the study, the label for this sample's time point signals: cycle 2 day 1 (C2D1) of nivolumab. Every trial patient had relapsed after autologous stem cell transplantation, and cohorts A, B and C differed in prior brentuximab vedotin exposure. Library preparation employed the immunoSEQ multiplex PCR assay. TCRdb limited this immuneACCESS table to in-frame rearrangements with V and J called. A share of clones is missing; checked studies link under half to unresolved V genes, and the rest is unexplained. This sample holds about 24,000 clones; around 81% were observed only once. The ten largest clones capture roughly 21% of the sample. The sequencing here drew on peripheral blood mononuclear cells (PBMCs), taken before the second cycle of nivolumab. The source is a human donor with classical Hodgkin lymphoma.

The rearrangement joins TRBV5-1 to TRBJ1-2, with 7 nucleotides matching TRBD1. Germline CDR1 and CDR2: SGHRS and YFSETQ. The CDR3 totals 13 residues. J was trimmed by 5 bases and V by 0 bases; bases with no gene match: 1. CDR3 sequence reads: CASSLAGGYGYTF. The CDR3 bases are TGCGCCAGCAGCTTGGCAGGGGGTTATGGCTACACCTTC.

The chain combines TRBV2 with TRBJ2-7, with TRBD2 as a possible D gene (5 bases). The V gene's germline CDR1 is SNHLY and CDR2 FYNNEI. V gave up 7 bases and J gave up 4 bases, with 17 bases separating them. The CDR3 extends over 14 amino acids. CDR3 DNA: TGTGCCAGCACCGAACGGAGGACCCCTTACGAGCAGTACTTC. Its protein is CASTERRTPYEQYF. The full variable domain, in which reference TRBV2 and TRBJ2-7 provide the parts outside the CDR3, is EPEVTQTPSHQVTQMGQEVILRCVPISNHLYFYWYRQILGQKVEFLVSFYNNEISEKSEIFDDQFSVERPDGSNFTLKIRSTKLEDSAMYFCASTERRTPYEQYFGPGTRLTVT.

The V gene is TRBV21-1, the J gene TRBJ1-3. TRBV21-1 is reported as a pseudogene. There are 14 residues in the CDR3. CDR3 region: CASREIGTGNTIYF. The CDR3 region has the DNA TGTGCCAGCAGAGAGATAGGCACTGGAAACACCATATATTTT.

With regard to this clone: A read error may account for a junction end that differs from germline. The chain uses TRBV6-1 and TRBJ2-1, with TRBD1 matching 8 bases. Germline V gene sequence: CDR1 MNHNS, CDR2 SASEGT. The CDR3 covers 15 residues. The DNA of the CDR3 is TGTGCCAGCAGCGAAGACAGGGGCACCTACAATGAGCAGTTCTTC. It translates to CASSEDRGTYNEQFF.

The chain is built from TRBV27 and TRBJ2-7; D call uncertain. The CDR3 sequence is 11 residues long. Per the germline V gene, CDR1 is MNHEY and CDR2 is SMNVEV (reference sequence). V lost 3 bases, J lost 8 bases, and 8 bases lay in between. In nucleotides, the CDR3 is TGTGCCAGCAGTTTTAATAAAAAGCAGTACTTC. Protein sequence: CASSFNKKQYF.

The chain couples TRBV9 to TRBJ1-2; D is unclear. This CDR3 contains 16 residues. Trimming cost V 0 bases and J 2 bases, with 14 bases left between them. The germline V gene has CDR1 SGDLS and CDR2 YYNGEE. The CDR3 sequence is CASSVAWAGLNYGYTF. The CDR3, as DNA: TGTGCCAGCAGCGTAGCTTGGGCGGGGTTGAACTATGGCTACACCTTC.

This sequence joins TRBV7-9 and TRBJ2-3; 9 positions agree with TRBD2. CDR1 and CDR2 from the germline V gene are SEHNR and FQNEAQ (reference sequence). This CDR3 is 15 amino acids long. The trim removed 7 bases at V and 3 bases at J, leaving 8 bases unmatched. The CDR3 loop reads CASTQAGGPTDTQYF. The CDR3 nucleotides read TGTGCCAGCACCCAAGCGGGAGGCCCAACAGATACGCAGTATTTT.